Following are 17 T cell receptor beta chains from one sample sequenced in a study of blood T cell repertoires in COVID-19. Assay used: immunoSEQ multiplex PCR; TCRdb lists only in-frame clones, some missing. Of 120,000 to 150,000 clones listed, roughly 82% are singletons. Material for sequencing was peripheral blood. The receptor set was obtained from an elderly man with acute or convalescent COVID-19.

The chain uses TRBV5-1 and TRBJ2-1; D perhaps matches TRBD2 (5 bases). The V gene lost 0 bases and the J gene lost 7 bases, with 11 bases spanning the gap. The germline CDR1 and CDR2 sequences are SGHRS and YFSETQ. This CDR3 region has 14 residues. CDR3 DNA: TGCGCCAGCAGCTTGGGGACGGGGAAAAATGAGCAGTTCTTC. This encodes CASSLGTGKNEQFF.

This clone was picked up one time. The J gene is TRBJ1-1, the V gene TRBV7-3; no definite D call. CDR1 is SGHTA, CDR2 FQGTGA, per germline. V shed 5 bases and J shed 1 base, with 8 bases lying between them. CDR3 length: 13 residues. CDR3 region: CASSVQPNTEAFF. The CDR3 nucleotides read TGTGCCAGCAGCGTACAGCCGAACACTGAAGCTTTCTTT.

The chain carries TRBV18 and TRBJ2-4, with 8 bases matching TRBD1. The V and J ends lost 5 bases and 6 bases, in that order; junction bases with no gene match: 9. Per the germline V gene, CDR1 is KGHSH and CDR2 is LQKENI. The CDR3 is made up of 15 amino acids. The CDR3 reads CASSTQGASGNIQYF. The CDR3 DNA follows: TGTGCCAGCTCAACCCAGGGGGCGTCTGGAAACATTCAGTACTTC.

This chain uses TRBV13 with TRBJ2-5; 8 positions match TRBD1. The CDR3 has 15 amino acids. Losses at the gene ends were 3 bases for V and 2 bases for J; bases not matched to a gene: 5. Per germline, CDR1 PRHDT and CDR2 FYEKMQ (reference sequence). CDR3 residues: CASSFQGQGQETQYF. DNA of the CDR3: TGTGCCAGCAGCTTTCAAGGACAGGGTCAAGAGACCCAGTACTTC.

V and J are TRBV15 and TRBJ1-2, with 7 bases matching TRBD1. The CDR3 is 13 residues long. V shed 3 bases, J shed 6 bases, and the junction held 4 bases outside the gene matches. From germline, CDR1 is LNHNV and CDR2 YYDKDF (reference sequence). CDR3 sequence (DNA): TGTGCCACCAGCAGGATAACAGGGGATGGCTACACCTTC. Translation gives CATSRITGDGYTF.

The chain couples TRBV3-1 (or the pseudogene TRBV3-2) to TRBJ1-4; no clear D gene. Trimming removed 6 bases at V and 7 bases at J, with 15 bases between. This CDR3 has 14 amino acids. The germline V gene has CDR1 LGHDT and CDR2 YNNKEL (reference sequence). As DNA, the CDR3 is TGTGCCAGCAGGTACAGAAGAGCATCTGAAAAACTGTTTTTT. Translation: CASRYRRASEKLFF.

CDR3 sequence (DNA): TGCGCCAGCAGCCAAGGGACAGGGCGACAGCCCCAGCATTTT. As protein: CASSQGTGRQPQHF. This chain connects TRBV4-1 to TRBJ1-5; 8 bases are shared with TRBD1. Per germline, CDR1 MGHRA and CDR2 YSYEKL. V was clipped by 1 base and J by 7 bases; unmatched bases: 3. CDR3 length equals 14 residues.

This clone occurred a few times. The rearrangement links TRBV10-1 to TRBJ2-3; 7 positions match TRBD2. The V segment lost 8 bases and the J segment 2 bases; nucleotides outside the gene matches: 16. There are 17 residues in the CDR3. The germline V gene encodes CDR1 WNHNN and CDR2 SYGVQD (reference sequence). This CDR3 is CASPRLRAGDLTDTQYF. DNA for the CDR3: TGCGCCAGCCCCCGCCTCCGCGCGGGGGACCTCACAGATACGCAGTATTTT.

The V call is TRBV6-6, the J call TRBJ2-6; D perhaps matches TRBD1 (5 bases). The V end lost 11 bases, the J end lost 0 bases, and 11 bases lay between the germline ends. The germline V gene encodes CDR1 MNHNY and CDR2 SVGAGI (reference sequence). The CDR3 is 14 residues long. The CDR3 region is CAGAESSGANVLTF. The CDR3 coding sequence is TGTGCCGGGGCCGAGAGCTCTGGGGCCAACGTCCTGACTTTC.

J is TRBJ2-5 and V is TRBV15; the match to TRBD1 covers 7 bases. Germline V gene lookup returns CDR1 LNHNV and CDR2 YYDKDF (reference sequence). CDR3 size: 15 residues. After removal of 1 base from V and 8 bases from J, the junction contained 10 bases not matched to a gene. CDR3 region: CATSRVGGSLGTQYF. The DNA for the CDR3 is TGTGCCACCAGCAGAGTAGGGGGCTCGTTAGGAACCCAGTACTTC.

The rearrangement uses TRBV19 and TRBJ1-5; possibly TRBD1 for D (5 bases). V was cut by 5 bases and J by 5 bases, with 10 bases left in between. The germline V gene has CDR1 LNHDA and CDR2 SQIVND (reference sequence). The CDR3 contains 13 residues. CDR3 bases: TGTGCCAGTAGTTCAGGGCTGGATCAGCCCCAGCATTTT. It specifies CASSSGLDQPQHF.

This clone is a singleton in its sample. The rearrangement uses TRBV6-5 and TRBJ1-5; 9 bases match TRBD1. After removal of 6 bases from V and 0 bases from J, the junction contained 3 bases not matched to a gene. Germline V gene data show CDR1 as MNHEY and CDR2 as SVGAGI. This CDR3 is 15 amino acids long. The CDR3 reads CASRRTGDSNQPQHF. CDR3 nucleotide sequence: TGTGCCAGCAGGCGGACAGGGGATAGCAATCAGCCCCAGCATTTT.

The chain uses TRBV28 and TRBJ2-2; possible D gene TRBD2, 7 bases. V lost 3 bases to trimming and J lost 7 bases, with 18 bases between them. The germline CDR1 and CDR2 sequences are MDHEN and SYDVKM. The CDR3 contains 16 residues. The CDR3 bases are TGTGCCAGCAGTTTTCGGGGGGCACGGGCAGTCGGGGAGCTGTTTTTT. Amino acid sequence: CASSFRGARAVGELFF.

V gene TRBV23-1 combines with J gene TRBJ2-7, with TRBD1 identical over 8 bases. TRBV23-1 is designated an ORF whose function remains uncertain. The CDR3 sequence is 17 residues long. With 3 bases clipped from V and 4 bases from J, the junction kept 14 bases outside the gene matches. The DNA of the CDR3 is TGCGCCAGCAGTCACCCCCTAAGCCGGACAGGGTGGTACGAGCAGTACTTC. Protein sequence: CASSHPLSRTGWYEQYF.

The chain carries TRBV10-3 and TRBJ1-2; 7 bases align to TRBD1. Trimming at V came to 8 bases and at J to 8 bases, leaving 17 bases not matched to a gene. CDR3 length: 15 amino acids. Germline CDR1 and CDR2: ENHRY and SYGVKD. The CDR3 nucleotides are TGTGCCATCTGGGCGAAACCGGGACAGCCCTCCGGCTACACCTTC. Translation: CAIWAKPGQPSGYTF.

The chain links TRBV19 to TRBJ2-5; maybe TRBD1 (5 bases). The CDR3 loop spans 14 amino acids. Germline CDR1 LNHDA, CDR2 SQIVND (reference sequence). The V end lost 6 bases, the J end lost 5 bases, and 16 bases lay between the germline ends. This CDR3 reads CASSYRLLGETQYF. The CDR3 nucleotides read TGTGCCAGTAGCTACAGGCTCCTTGGGGAGACCCAGTACTTC.

This clone was picked up a small number of times. This sequence joins TRBV7-3 and TRBJ2-1; 8 bases map to TRBD2. V shed 5 bases and J 5 bases; nucleotides not matched to a gene: 11. This CDR3 has 16 residues. Germline CDR1 is SGHTA and CDR2 is FQGTGA. The CDR3 DNA is TGTGCCAGCAGCCCCCGGGGGGGGAGTAGCGACAATGAGCAGTTCTTC. As protein: CASSPRGGSSDNEQFF. The full variable domain, completed using reference TRBV7-3 and TRBJ2-1, is GAGVSQTPSNKVTEKGKYVELRCDPISGHTALYWYRQSLGQGPEFLIYFQGTGAADDSGLPNDRFFAVRPEGSVSTLKIQRTERGDSAVYLCASSPRGGSSDNEQFFGPGTRLTVL.